What follows is one T cell receptor beta chain and its context. Antigen specificity is unknown. Patients sequenced had flow cytometry evidence of CD8+CD57+ cell expansion. Patients were treatment-naive when blood was sampled. The sample comes from a study of CD8+CD57+ T cells in acquired aplastic anemia. Looking at the study overall: Sorted cells (CD4+ and CD8+) yielded DNA amounts that averaged approximately 3.1 ug. The study, taken as a whole, reports: Comparison of patients with controls identified around 28 shared CD8+ CDR3 sequences.

Investigators profiled TCR beta VDJ and CDR3 from genomic DNA template. TCRdb re-called the reads with MiXCR, one entry per CDR3 protein. The sample lists under 250,000 distinct CDR3 sequences, 55% to 65% occurring once. Germline V gives CDR1 SEHNR, CDR2 FQNEAQ (reference sequence). Trimming at V came to 3 bases and at J to 12 bases, leaving 12 bases not matched to a gene. The CDR3 is 14 amino acids. The TCR sequence derives from a human donor with aplastic anemia. This chain links TRBV7-9 with TRBJ1-1; 8 bases agree with TRBD1. The specimen sequenced was sorted CD4+, CD8+, or CD8+CD57+ T cells (not recorded which) from PBMCs. CDR3 protein: CASSFVGTGVLTFF. For the CDR3, the DNA is TGTGCCAGCAGCTTCGTCGGGACAGGTGTTCTGACTTTCTTT. The full variable domain, in which reference TRBV7-9 and TRBJ1-1 provide the parts outside the CDR3, is DTGVSQNPRHKITKRGQNVTFRCDPISEHNRLYWYRQTLGQGPEFLTYFQNEAQLEKSRLLSDRFSAERPKGSFSTLEIQRTEQGDSAMYLCASSFVGTGVLTFFGQGTRLTVV.